These T cell receptor beta chains were read from a single sample in a study of cytomegalovirus exposure and HLA in healthy donors. Profiling relied on immunoSEQ multiplex PCR, and the TCRdb table lists in-frame clones only, not all of them. Of fewer than 110,000 clones in the sample, 60% to 75% are singletons; the top ten hold 1.5% to 2%. Sequences were obtained from PBMCs. The source of these receptors is a woman in her 40s in good health and CMV-seronegative. Each CDR3 is given with its conserved first and last residue. D genes are given only for firm matches. A row's size may be missing; if present it is once, few, many or a size class.

v_gene: TRBV30; abundance: NA; d_gene: TRBD2; j_gene: TRBJ2-2; CDR3aa: CAWSGSGGAAGELFF; CDR3nt: TGTGCCTGGAGTGGGAGCGGGGGGGCGGCCGGGGAGCTGTTTTTT
v_gene: TRBV15; abundance: NA; d_gene: NA; j_gene: TRBJ1-3; CDR3aa: CATSRDRGSSGNTIYF; CDR3nt: TGTGCCACCAGCAGAGATCGGGGATCCTCTGGAAACACCATATATTTT
v_gene: TRBV5-6; abundance: once; d_gene: TRBD1; j_gene: TRBJ1-2; CDR3aa: CASSLWSGGASYGYTF; CDR3nt: TGTGCCAGCAGCTTGTGGTCAGGGGGCGCATCCTATGGCTACACCTTC
v_gene: TRBV19; abundance: NA; d_gene: NA; j_gene: TRBJ2-2; CDR3aa: CASSIFSGQQNTGELFF; CDR3nt: TGTGCCAGTAGTATCTTTAGCGGCCAACAGAACACCGGGGAGCTGTTTTTT
v_gene: TRBV28; abundance: NA; d_gene: NA; j_gene: TRBJ2-7; CDR3aa: CAIQSGVRYEQYF; CDR3nt: TGTGCCATCCAATCGGGAGTTCGGTACGAGCAGTACTTC
v_gene: TRBV27; abundance: once; d_gene: NA; j_gene: TRBJ2-1; CDR3aa: CASSSSAYNEQFF; CDR3nt: TGTGCCAGCAGTTCTAGCGCCTACAATGAGCAGTTCTTC
v_gene: TRBV28; abundance: NA; d_gene: NA; j_gene: TRBJ2-7; CDR3aa: CATMRDPYQREQYF; CDR3nt: TGTGCCACCATGCGGGACCCCTACCAACGCGAGCAGTACTTC
v_gene: TRBV6-1; abundance: NA; d_gene: NA; j_gene: TRBJ1-1; CDR3aa: CASSQGLGRTEAFF; CDR3nt: TGTGCCAGCAGTCAGGGTCTCGGGCGGACTGAAGCTTTCTTT
v_gene: TRBV5-1; abundance: NA; d_gene: NA; j_gene: TRBJ2-1; CDR3aa: CASSLERSGIVVRNEQFF; CDR3nt: TGCGCCAGCAGCTTGGAACGTTCAGGGATTGTGGTTAGGAATGAGCAGTTCTTC
v_gene: TRBV2; abundance: NA; d_gene: TRBD1; j_gene: TRBJ2-4; CDR3aa: CASKGTGGNIQYF; CDR3nt: TGTGCCAGCAAGGGGACAGGTGGGAACATTCAGTACTTC
v_gene: TRBV30; abundance: once; d_gene: TRBD2; j_gene: TRBJ2-7; CDR3aa: CAWTGLAEPYEQYF; CDR3nt: TGTGCCTGGACGGGACTAGCGGAGCCCTACGAGCAGTACTTC
v_gene: TRBV6-5; abundance: NA; d_gene: NA; j_gene: TRBJ2-2; CDR3aa: CASSRGNTGELFF; CDR3nt: TGTGCCAGCAGCAGGGGAAACACCGGGGAGCTGTTTTTT
v_gene: TRBV4-1; abundance: NA; d_gene: TRBD1; j_gene: TRBJ2-2; CDR3aa: CASRQPGQGARNTGELFF; CDR3nt: TGCGCCAGCAGACAACCGGGACAGGGGGCTCGGAACACCGGGGAGCTGTTTTTT
v_gene: TRBV6-5; abundance: NA; d_gene: NA; j_gene: TRBJ2-3; CDR3aa: CASRGDSQTQYF; CDR3nt: TGTGCCAGCAGGGGGGACTCCCAAACGCAGTATTTT
v_gene: TRBV19; abundance: few; d_gene: TRBD1; j_gene: TRBJ1-4; CDR3aa: CASSADRGRGLFF; CDR3nt: TGTGCCAGTAGTGCGGACAGGGGGCGAGGACTGTTTTTT
v_gene: TRBV15; abundance: NA; d_gene: TRBD1; j_gene: TRBJ2-1; CDR3aa: CATSRAGTDYNEQFF; CDR3nt: TGTGCCACCAGCAGAGCCGGGACAGATTACAATGAGCAGTTCTTC
v_gene: TRBV7-9; abundance: NA; d_gene: NA; j_gene: TRBJ1-1; CDR3aa: CASSSGLVRFAFF; CDR3nt: TGTGCCAGCAGCTCGGGTTTAGTTCGCTTCGCTTTCTTT
v_gene: TRBV2; abundance: NA; d_gene: TRBD1; j_gene: TRBJ1-5; CDR3aa: CASSAGIAGGYQPQHF; CDR3nt: TGTGCCAGCAGTGCCGGGATCGCAGGGGGCTATCAGCCCCAGCATTTT
v_gene: TRBV29-1; abundance: NA; d_gene: TRBD1; j_gene: TRBJ1-2; CDR3aa: CSADRGNGYTF; CDR3nt: TGCAGCGCGGACAGGGGAAATGGCTACACCTTC
v_gene: TRBV5-1; abundance: NA; d_gene: NA; j_gene: TRBJ2-7; CDR3aa: CASRFLRELSYEQYF; CDR3nt: TGCGCCAGCAGGTTTTTGCGGGAATTGTCCTACGAGCAGTACTTC
v_gene: TRBV6-1; abundance: NA; d_gene: NA; j_gene: TRBJ1-5; CDR3aa: CASSELRGRSNQPQHF; CDR3nt: TGTGCCAGCAGTGAACTCAGGGGCAGGAGCAATCAGCCCCAGCATTTT
v_gene: TRBV12-1; abundance: NA; d_gene: NA; j_gene: TRBJ2-5; CDR3aa: CASSSVGQGAKGVMVGQYF; CDR3nt: NA
v_gene: TRBV19; abundance: once; d_gene: NA; j_gene: TRBJ1-1; CDR3aa: CASSVRANTEAFF; CDR3nt: TGTGCCAGTAGCGTCAGGGCAAACACTGAAGCTTTCTTT
v_gene: TRBV19; abundance: NA; d_gene: TRBD1; j_gene: TRBJ1-4; CDR3aa: CASSGDRVATNEKLFF; CDR3nt: TGTGCCAGTAGTGGGGACAGGGTTGCAACTAATGAAAAACTGTTTTTT
v_gene: TRBV7-2; abundance: NA; d_gene: NA; j_gene: TRBJ1-2; CDR3aa: CASSSPGGRGGYTF; CDR3nt: TGTGCCAGCAGCTCTCCGGGGGGGCGGGGCGGCTACACCTTC
v_gene: TRBV7-9; abundance: NA; d_gene: NA; j_gene: TRBJ1-6; CDR3aa: CSSSFDGNSPLHF; CDR3nt: TGTTCCAGCAGCTTCGACGGGAATTCACCCCTCCACTTT
v_gene: TRBV19; abundance: NA; d_gene: TRBD1; j_gene: TRBJ2-7; CDR3aa: CASSSRDRGFYEQYF; CDR3nt: TGTGCCAGTAGTTCCCGGGACAGGGGCTTCTACGAGCAGTACTTC
v_gene: TRBV27; abundance: NA; d_gene: NA; j_gene: TRBJ2-7; CDR3aa: CAVRRGGVLGEQYF; CDR3nt: TGTGCCGTGAGACGAGGGGGGGTCTTGGGCGAGCAGTACTTC
v_gene: TRBV9; abundance: NA; d_gene: NA; j_gene: TRBJ2-7; CDR3aa: CASSVAHGRSVEQYF; CDR3nt: TGTGCCAGCAGCGTAGCTCATGGCAGGTCAGTCGAGCAGTACTTC
v_gene: TRBV30; abundance: NA; d_gene: NA; j_gene: TRBJ2-2; CDR3aa: CAWSVEVSGGELFF; CDR3nt: TGTGCCTGGAGTGTGGAGGTATCTGGCGGGGAGCTGTTTTTT
v_gene: TRBV7-2; abundance: NA; d_gene: NA; j_gene: TRBJ2-7; CDR3aa: CASSPSSYEQYF; CDR3nt: TGTGCCAGCAGCCCTAGCTCCTACGAGCAGTACTTC
v_gene: TRBV6-1; abundance: once; d_gene: NA; j_gene: TRBJ1-5; CDR3aa: CASSEAEGFRPQHF; CDR3nt: TGTGCCAGCAGTGAAGCGGAGGGGTTTCGGCCCCAGCATTTT
v_gene: TRBV27; abundance: NA; d_gene: NA; j_gene: TRBJ1-5; CDR3aa: CASRRLGGSNQPQHF; CDR3nt: TGTGCCAGCAGACGTCTAGGGGGTTCGAATCAGCCCCAGCATTTT
v_gene: TRBV28; abundance: NA; d_gene: NA; j_gene: TRBJ1-2; CDR3aa: CASSLDTLGDYGYTF; CDR3nt: TGTGCCAGCAGTTTAGACACCTTAGGGGACTATGGCTACACCTTC
v_gene: TRBV29-1; abundance: NA; d_gene: NA; j_gene: TRBJ2-2; CDR3aa: CTPWRVRKGLLSGELFF; CDR3nt: TGCACCCCCTGGAGGGTACGAAAAGGTTTGCTCTCCGGGGAGCTGTTTTTT
v_gene: TRBV6-6; abundance: NA; d_gene: TRBD1; j_gene: TRBJ1-4; CDR3aa: CASSDMTGGEKLFF; CDR3nt: TGTGCCAGCAGTGACATGACAGGGGGCGAAAAACTGTTTTTT
v_gene: TRBV7-3; abundance: NA; d_gene: NA; j_gene: TRBJ1-1; CDR3aa: CASSLHGDTNTEAFF; CDR3nt: TGTGCCAGCAGCCTGCATGGGGACACGAACACTGAAGCTTTCTTT
v_gene: TRBV9; abundance: once; d_gene: TRBD1; j_gene: TRBJ2-5; CDR3aa: CASSPWDRGSRETQYF; CDR3nt: TGTGCCAGCAGCCCCTGGGACAGGGGCTCCCGGGAGACCCAGTACTTC
v_gene: TRBV4-1; abundance: NA; d_gene: TRBD1; j_gene: TRBJ2-1; CDR3aa: CASSQEGGPGQGALAYNEQFF; CDR3nt: TGCGCCAGCAGCCAAGAAGGGGGCCCGGGACAGGGGGCCCTAGCCTACAATGAGCAGTTCTTC
v_gene: TRBV10-1; abundance: NA; d_gene: NA; j_gene: TRBJ2-5; CDR3aa: CASRLPRPEETQYF; CDR3nt: TGCGCCAGCAGACTACCCCGCCCAGAAGAGACCCAGTACTTC
v_gene: TRBV11-2; abundance: NA; d_gene: NA; j_gene: TRBJ2-7; CDR3aa: CASSSSGTWGEQYF; CDR3nt: TGTGCCAGCAGCTCCTCAGGGACATGGGGCGAGCAGTACTTC
v_gene: TRBV28; abundance: NA; d_gene: NA; j_gene: TRBJ2-3; CDR3aa: CASSIPGLDTDTQYF; CDR3nt: TGTGCCAGCAGTATACCGGGACTGGACACAGATACGCAGTATTTT
v_gene: TRBV12-5; abundance: NA; d_gene: TRBD2; j_gene: TRBJ2-3; CDR3aa: CASGASGGTDTQYF; CDR3nt: TGTGCTAGTGGTGCTAGCGGGGGCACAGATACGCAGTATTTT
v_gene: TRBV6-5; abundance: NA; d_gene: NA; j_gene: TRBJ1-5; CDR3aa: CASSRRGNNQPQHF; CDR3nt: TGTGCCAGCAGTCGTCGGGGAAACAATCAGCCCCAGCATTTT
v_gene: TRBV5-1; abundance: NA; d_gene: NA; j_gene: TRBJ2-5; CDR3aa: CASSLVTGGRETQYF; CDR3nt: TGCGCCAGCAGCTTGGTAACAGGTGGTAGGGAGACCCAGTACTTC
v_gene: TRBV7-6; abundance: few; d_gene: NA; j_gene: TRBJ1-2; CDR3aa: CASSPRGGKGYTF; CDR3nt: TGTGCCAGCAGCCCCCGCGGGGGCAAGGGCTACACCTTC
v_gene: TRBV7-9; abundance: NA; d_gene: NA; j_gene: TRBJ2-3; CDR3aa: CASSHSRGRVADTQYF; CDR3nt: TGTGCCAGCAGCCACTCGCGGGGGCGGGTGGCAGATACGCAGTATTTT
v_gene: TRBV5-1; abundance: NA; d_gene: TRBD1; j_gene: TRBJ2-1; CDR3aa: CASSFRTGNEQFF; CDR3nt: TGCGCCAGCAGCTTCCGGACAGGGAATGAGCAGTTCTTC
v_gene: TRBV6-6; abundance: NA; d_gene: NA; j_gene: TRBJ2-2; CDR3aa: CASRLDRELFF; CDR3nt: TGTGCCAGCAGGCTAGACCGGGAGCTGTTTTTT
v_gene: TRBV29-1; abundance: few; d_gene: TRBD1; j_gene: TRBJ2-6; CDR3aa: CSVVQGALTGANVLTF; CDR3nt: TGCAGCGTTGTTCAGGGGGCCTTGACTGGGGCCAACGTCCTGACTTTC
v_gene: TRBV5-1; abundance: NA; d_gene: TRBD2; j_gene: TRBJ2-7; CDR3aa: CASSLGSWGSGGLKISYEQYF; CDR3nt: TGCGCCAGCAGCTTGGGCTCTTGGGGTAGCGGGGGGCTTAAGATCTCCTACGAGCAGTACTTC
v_gene: TRBV7-6; abundance: NA; d_gene: TRBD1; j_gene: TRBJ1-2; CDR3aa: CASSLEPGQNYGYTF; CDR3nt: TGTGCCAGCAGCTTAGAGCCGGGACAGAACTATGGCTACACCTTC